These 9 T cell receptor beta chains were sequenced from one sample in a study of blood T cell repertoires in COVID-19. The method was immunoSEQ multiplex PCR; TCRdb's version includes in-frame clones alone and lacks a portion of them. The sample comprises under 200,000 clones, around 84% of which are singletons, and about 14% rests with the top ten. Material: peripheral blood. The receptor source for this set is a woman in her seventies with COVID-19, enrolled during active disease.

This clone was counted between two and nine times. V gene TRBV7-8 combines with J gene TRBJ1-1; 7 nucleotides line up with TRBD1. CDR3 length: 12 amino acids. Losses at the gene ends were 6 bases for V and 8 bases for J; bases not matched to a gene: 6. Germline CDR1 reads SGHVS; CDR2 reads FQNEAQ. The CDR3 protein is CASRPTQGEAFF. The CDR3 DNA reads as TGTGCCAGCAGACCTACACAGGGGGAAGCTTTCTTT.

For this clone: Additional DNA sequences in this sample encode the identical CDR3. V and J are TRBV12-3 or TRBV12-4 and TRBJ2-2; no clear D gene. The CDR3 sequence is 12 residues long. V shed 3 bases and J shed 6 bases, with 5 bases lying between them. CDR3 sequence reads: CASSFSAGELFF. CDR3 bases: TGTGCCAGCAGTTTCTCTGCCGGGGAGCTGTTTTTT.

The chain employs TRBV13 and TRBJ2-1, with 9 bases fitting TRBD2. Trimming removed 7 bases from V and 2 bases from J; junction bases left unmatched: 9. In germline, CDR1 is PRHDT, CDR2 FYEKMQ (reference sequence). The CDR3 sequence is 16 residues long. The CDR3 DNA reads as TGTGCCAGCACCTTTACTAGCGGGCAAACCTACAATGAGCAGTTCTTC. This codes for CASTFTSGQTYNEQFF.

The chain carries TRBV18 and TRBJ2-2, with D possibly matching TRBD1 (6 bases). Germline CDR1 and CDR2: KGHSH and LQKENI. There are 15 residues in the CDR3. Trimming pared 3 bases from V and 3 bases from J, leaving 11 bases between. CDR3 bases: TGTGCCAGCTCACCTTCCAGGGGCTACACCGGGGAGCTGTTTTTT. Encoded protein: CASSPSRGYTGELFF.

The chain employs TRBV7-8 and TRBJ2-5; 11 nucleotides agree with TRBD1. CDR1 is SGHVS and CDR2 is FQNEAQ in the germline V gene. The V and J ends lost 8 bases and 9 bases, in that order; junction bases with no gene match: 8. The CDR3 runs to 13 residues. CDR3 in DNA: TGTGCCAGCTGCAGGACAGGGGGCCAGGCCCAGTACTTC. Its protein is CASCRTGGQAQYF.

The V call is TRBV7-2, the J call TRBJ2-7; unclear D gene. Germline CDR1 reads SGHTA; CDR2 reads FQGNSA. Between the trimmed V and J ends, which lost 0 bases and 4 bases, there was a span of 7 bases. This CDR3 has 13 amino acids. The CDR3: CASSLASAYEQYF. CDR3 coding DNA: TGTGCCAGCAGCTTAGCGAGCGCTTACGAGCAGTACTTC.

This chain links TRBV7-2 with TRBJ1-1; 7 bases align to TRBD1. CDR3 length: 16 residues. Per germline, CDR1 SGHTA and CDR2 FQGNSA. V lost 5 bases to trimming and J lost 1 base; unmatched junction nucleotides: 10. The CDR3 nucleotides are TGTGCCAGCAGCCCGAAGATTGGGACAGCGAACACTGAAGCTTTCTTT. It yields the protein CASSPKIGTANTEAFF.

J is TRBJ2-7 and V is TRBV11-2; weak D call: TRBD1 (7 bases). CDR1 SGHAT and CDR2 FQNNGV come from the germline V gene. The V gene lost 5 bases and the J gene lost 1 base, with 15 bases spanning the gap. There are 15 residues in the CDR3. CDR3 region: CASSPDQGGSYEQYF. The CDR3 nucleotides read TGTGCCAGCAGCCCGGACCAGGGGGGATCCTACGAGCAGTACTTC.

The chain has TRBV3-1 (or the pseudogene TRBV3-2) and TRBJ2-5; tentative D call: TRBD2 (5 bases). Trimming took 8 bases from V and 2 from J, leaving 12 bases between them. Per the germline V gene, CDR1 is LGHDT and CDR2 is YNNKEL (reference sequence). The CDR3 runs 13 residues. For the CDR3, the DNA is TGTGCCAGCCCGAGGGCGGAGCAAGAGACCCAGTACTTC. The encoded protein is CASPRAEQETQYF.